The 30 T cell receptor beta chains given below trace back to one sample, sequenced in a study of T cell responses to AZD1222 COVID-19 vaccine. Sequencing used immunoSEQ multiplex PCR; TCRdb keeps in-frame clones, though not all of them. Here the sample spans 150,000 or so clones, roughly 90% being singletons. The sequencing here drew on peripheral blood, taken on day 0 of AZD1222 vaccination. All receptors come from an adult in good health.

This chain links TRBV30 with TRBJ1-6, with D possibly TRBD1 on 5 matching bases. This CDR3 has 13 amino acids. The germline V and J ends were trimmed by 3 bases and 9 bases, with 12 bases remaining between them. In germline, CDR1 is GTSNPN, CDR2 SVGIG (reference sequence). The CDR3 here is CAWRQQARSPLHF. CDR3 sequence (DNA): TGTGCCTGGAGGCAACAGGCGCGTTCACCCCTCCACTTT.

J is TRBJ1-1 and V is TRBV5-1; 7 nucleotides align to TRBD1. Per the germline V gene, CDR1 is SGHRS and CDR2 is YFSETQ. This CDR3 has 15 residues. Trimming cost V 0 bases and J 3 bases; bases outside gene matches: 5. CDR3 in DNA: TGCGCCAGCAGCTTGGTGGGACAGACCTACACTGAAGCTTTCTTT. Its translation: CASSLVGQTYTEAFF.

The rearrangement joins TRBV9 to TRBJ2-4; 10 bases are shared with TRBD1. The trim removed 4 bases at V and 0 bases at J, leaving 10 bases unmatched. Germline loops: CDR1 SGDLS, CDR2 YYNGEE. There are 18 residues in the CDR3. The CDR3 nucleotides are TGTGCCAGCAGCCCACCCCGGGGACAGGGGATAGCCAAAAACATTCAGTACTTC. It encodes CASSPPRGQGIAKNIQYF.

The chain links TRBV7-8 to TRBJ1-4; 9 bases agree with TRBD1. Germline V gene data show CDR1 as SGHVS and CDR2 as FQNEAQ. CDR3 size: 16 residues. The junction had 5 bases not matched to a gene; V was cut back by 2 bases and J by 4 bases. The CDR3 region has the DNA TGTGCCAGCAGCTTAATGAGGACAGGGGTTAATGAAAAACTGTTTTTT. Residues: CASSLMRTGVNEKLFF.

The CDR3 sequence is CASSLSFGQTYGYTF. CDR3 coding DNA: TGTGCCAGCAGTTTATCGTTCGGACAGACCTATGGCTACACCTTC. The rearrangement links TRBV27 to TRBJ1-2; a weak D match, TRBD1 (6 bases). This CDR3 spans 15 amino acids. Between the trimmed V and J ends, which lost 0 bases and 4 bases, there was a span of 12 bases. The germline CDR1 and CDR2 sequences are MNHEY and SMNVEV (reference sequence).

In its sample, this clone was seen once. The junction does not match germline at one end; this may be a read error. The chain is built from TRBV7-7 and TRBJ1-6; D not resolved. The CDR3 is made up of 14 amino acids. In germline, CDR1 is SSHAT, CDR2 FNYEAQ (reference sequence). The CDR3 loop reads CASSLDGLNSPLHF. DNA for the CDR3: TGTGCTAGCAGCTTAGACGGTTTAAATTCACCCCTCCACTTT.

The chain combines TRBV9 with TRBJ1-4, with a possible D match to TRBD1 (5 bases). V was pared by 2 bases and J by 3 bases, with 8 bases between. The germline CDR1 and CDR2 sequences are SGDLS and YYNGEE. The CDR3 loop spans 14 amino acids. This CDR3 is CASSVQGANEKLFF. The CDR3 bases are TGTGCCAGCAGCGTTCAAGGGGCTAATGAAAAACTGTTTTTT.

The chain has TRBV6-2 or TRBV6-3 and TRBJ2-7, with TRBD1 as a possible D gene (5 bases). Per germline, CDR1 MNHEY and CDR2 SVGEGT. With 0 bases removed from V and 2 bases from J, the gap between germline ends came to 11 bases. This CDR3 has 15 residues. CDR3: CASSYSTDFTYEQYF. In DNA, the CDR3 is TGTGCCAGCAGTTACTCGACAGATTTCACCTACGAGCAGTACTTC.

The chain carries TRBV5-1 and TRBJ1-1; 8 bases match TRBD1. Germline V gene sequence: CDR1 SGHRS, CDR2 YFSETQ. The CDR3 is 15 amino acids. V lost 1 base, J lost 1 base, and 3 bases stayed unmatched. The DNA for the CDR3 is TGCGCCAGCAGCTTGACCGGGACAGGGAACACTGAAGCTTTCTTT. Its translation: CASSLTGTGNTEAFF.

The chain has TRBV28 and TRBJ2-7; a possible D gene is TRBD1 (5 bases). This CDR3 spans 12 amino acids. Trimming stripped 9 bases from V and 3 bases from J, with 12 bases between. CDR1 is MDHEN and CDR2 is SYDVKM in the germline V gene. Written as DNA, the CDR3 is TGTGCCAGTAACGACAGACGCTACGAGCAGTACTTC. Translating gives CASNDRRYEQYF.

The gene calls are TRBV6-5 and TRBJ1-1; no firm D call. In germline, CDR1 is MNHEY, CDR2 SVGAGI. This CDR3 is 13 amino acids long. V lost 4 bases, J lost 6 bases, and 12 bases lay in between. This chain's CDR3 is CASSSGPPPEAFF. The CDR3 DNA is TGTGCCAGCAGTTCCGGCCCTCCTCCTGAAGCTTTCTTT.

Points on this clone: The sample holds other DNA sequences that translate to the same CDR3. The J gene is TRBJ2-7, the V gene TRBV5-1; tentative D call: TRBD1 (6 bases). Germline CDR1 and CDR2: SGHRS and YFSETQ. V was cut by 0 bases and J by 2 bases, with 12 bases left in between. The CDR3 extends over 15 amino acids. CDR3 in DNA: TGCGCCAGCAGCTTGGCCGGGACACCTACCTACGAGCAGTACTTC. Translated, it gives CASSLAGTPTYEQYF.

This clone appeared a few times. J is TRBJ1-1 and V is TRBV25-1, with TRBD1 matching over 8 bases. Trimming cost V 7 bases and J 5 bases; bases outside gene matches: 3. The CDR3 consists of 12 residues. Germline lookup yields CDR1 MGHDK and CDR2 SYGVNS. The chain's CDR3 is CASKRTGTEAFF. The DNA of the CDR3 is TGTGCCAGCAAAAGGACAGGGACTGAAGCTTTCTTT.

The chain employs TRBV7-3 and TRBJ1-1, with D perhaps TRBD1 (5 bases). This CDR3 region has 14 residues. Germline V gene data show CDR1 as SGHTA and CDR2 as FQGTGA. V gave up 5 bases and J gave up 2 bases, with 12 bases separating them. This chain's CDR3 is CASSPGRGNTEAFF. In DNA, the CDR3 is TGTGCCAGCAGCCCGGGAAGGGGAAACACTGAAGCTTTCTTT.

This chain uses TRBV9 with TRBJ2-6; D is undetermined. V was cut by 3 bases and J by 0 bases, with 7 bases left in between. The CDR3 covers 15 residues. Germline loops: CDR1 SGDLS, CDR2 YYNGEE. CDR3 sequence (DNA): TGTGCCAGCAGCGACTCCGACTCTGGGGCCAACGTCCTGACTTTC. Translating gives CASSDSDSGANVLTF. Together with reference TRBV9 and TRBJ2-6, the CDR3 gives the full variable domain: DSGVTQTPKHLITATGQRVTLRCSPRSGDLSVYWYQQSLDQGLQFLIQYYNGEERAKGNILERFSAQQFPDLHSELNLSSLELGDSALYFCASSDSDSGANVLTFGAGSRLTVL.

The chain joins TRBV6-6 to TRBJ1-3, with 9 bases that match TRBD1. CDR1 and CDR2 (germline): MNHNY, SVGAGI (reference sequence). V shed 5 bases and J 0 bases; nucleotides not matched to a gene: 2. CDR3 length: 15 residues. CDR3 DNA: TGTGCCAGCAGTGGACAGGGGCGCTCTGGAAACACCATATATTTT. Translation gives CASSGQGRSGNTIYF.

The chain uses TRBV5-1 and TRBJ1-1, with D perhaps matching TRBD1 (5 bases). This CDR3 has 15 amino acids. The V and J ends lost 4 bases and 0 bases respectively, with 13 bases between them. CDR1 SGHRS and CDR2 YFSETQ come from the germline V gene. The CDR3 coding sequence is TGCGCCAGCAGCCAACAGGAGCAGATGAACACTGAAGCTTTCTTT. Protein product: CASSQQEQMNTEAFF.

This rearrangement joins TRBV7-2 to TRBJ2-2, with D possibly being TRBD1 or TRBD2 (5 bases each). CDR1 and CDR2 from the germline V gene are SGHTA and FQGNSA. The CDR3 totals 14 residues. Trimming took off 8 bases at V and 0 bases at J, with 10 bases between the two ends. CDR3 sequence reads: CASLGRTNTGELFF. The CDR3 DNA reads as TGTGCCAGCTTGGGACGAACGAACACCGGGGAGCTGTTTTTT.

In nucleotides, the CDR3 is TGTGCCAGCAGCCTAAGACTAGACTCCTACGAGCAGTACTTC. Its translation is CASSLRLDSYEQYF. The chain uses TRBV7-2 and TRBJ2-7; the D gene is possibly TRBD2 (6 bases). Trimming stripped 5 bases from V and 0 bases from J, with 11 bases between. CDR1 and CDR2 (germline): SGHTA, FQGNSA. There are 14 residues in the CDR3.

This rearrangement joins TRBV18 to TRBJ1-3; D not resolved. Germline V gives CDR1 KGHSH, CDR2 LQKENI. The CDR3 contains 16 residues. V lost 5 bases, J lost 0 bases, and 14 bases lay in between. This CDR3 reads CASSELTASSGNTIYF. The CDR3 DNA sequence: TGTGCCAGCTCAGAGCTCACAGCGAGCTCTGGAAACACCATATATTTT.

V is TRBV5-6 and J is TRBJ1-1; unclear D gene. Per the germline V gene, CDR1 is SGHDT and CDR2 is YYEEEE. This CDR3 contains 16 residues. Trimming removed 2 bases at V and 0 bases at J, with 14 bases between. CDR3 sequence reads: CASSLRGVLMNTEAFF. In DNA form, the CDR3 reads TGTGCCAGCAGCTTACGGGGAGTCCTAATGAACACTGAAGCTTTCTTT.

V gene TRBV9 combines with J gene TRBJ1-6; D is unresolved. The CDR3 covers 15 residues. CDR1 is SGDLS and CDR2 is YYNGEE in the germline V gene. Between the trimmed V and J ends, which lost 1 base and 13 bases, there was a span of 18 bases. CDR3 nucleotides: TGTGCCAGCAGCGTAAGTCCGGGAATAGGGTCGCCCCTCCACTTT. It encodes CASSVSPGIGSPLHF. The complete variable domain, with remaining parts taken from reference TRBV9 and TRBJ1-6, reads DSGVTQTPKHLITATGQRVTLRCSPRSGDLSVYWYQQSLDQGLQFLIQYYNGEERAKGNILERFSAQQFPDLHSELNLSSLELGDSALYFCASSVSPGIGSPLHFGNGTRLTVT.

The count of this clone is one. The V and J genes are TRBV4-1 and TRBJ1-4, with 9 bases fitting TRBD1. After removal of 1 base from V and 7 bases from J, the junction contained 10 bases not matched to a gene. This CDR3 is 17 amino acids long. CDR1 MGHRA and CDR2 YSYEKL come from the germline V gene. The CDR3 DNA reads TGCGCCAGCAGCCAAGCATTGGCCGGGACAGGGCGTGAAAAACTGTTTTTT. It encodes CASSQALAGTGREKLFF.

A few counts support this clone. V gene TRBV6-2 or TRBV6-3 combines with J gene TRBJ1-2; tentative D call: TRBD1 (6 bases). In germline, CDR1 is MNHEY, CDR2 SVGEGT. This CDR3 comprises 15 residues. Trimming removed 4 bases at V and 2 bases at J, with 14 bases between. CDR3 in DNA: TGTGCCAGCAGTTCGGGGGGCTGGCTGAACTATGGCTACACCTTC. Translated: CASSSGGWLNYGYTF.

The rearrangement joins TRBV24-1 to TRBJ2-1; D remains unclear. V shed 0 bases and J shed 8 bases, with 10 bases lying between them. This CDR3 is 14 amino acids long. The germline gives CDR1 KGHDR, CDR2 SFDVKD. The CDR3 DNA reads TGTGCCACCAGTGATTTGTCCCTTTGGGATGAGCAGTTCTTC. Its protein is CATSDLSLWDEQFF.

The rearrangement uses TRBV5-3 and TRBJ2-1, with 12 bases matching TRBD2. TRBV5-3 is classed as an ORF, of uncertain function. V lost 4 bases to trimming and J lost 1 base; unmatched junction nucleotides: 12. The CDR3 is 19 residues long. Here the CDR3 DNA reads TGTGCCAGAAGCCCGGGTGCTACTAGCGGGAGGAGATCCTACAATGAGCAGTTCTTC. It yields the protein CARSPGATSGRRSYNEQFF.

This CDR3 reads CASSIQGRQLFMNTEAFF. DNA for the CDR3: TGTGCCAGTAGCATCCAGGGGAGGCAGCTTTTCATGAACACTGAAGCTTTCTTT. The rearrangement links TRBV19 to TRBJ1-1, with D possibly matching TRBD1 (6 bases). CDR3 size: 18 residues. Germline loops: CDR1 LNHDA, CDR2 SQIVND (reference sequence). Trimming took 6 bases from V and 0 from J, leaving 23 bases between them. The variable domain in full, with the rest retrieved from reference TRBV19 and TRBJ1-1, is DGGITQSPKYLFRKEGQNVTLSCEQNLNHDAMYWYRQDPGQGLRLIYYSQIVNDFQKGDIAEGYSVSREKKESFPLTVTSAQKNPTAFYLCASSIQGRQLFMNTEAFFGQGTRLTVV.

The genes are TRBV28 and TRBJ2-2; 8 bases line up with TRBD1. The CDR3 is 14 amino acids. The ends lost 6 bases at V and 4 bases at J; junction bases unmatched: 4. Germline V gene lookup returns CDR1 MDHEN and CDR2 SYDVKM. The CDR3 protein is CASRGTGGTGELFF. The CDR3 bases are TGTGCCAGCAGAGGGACAGGCGGCACCGGGGAGCTGTTTTTT.

Only a few counts were recorded for this clone. J is TRBJ1-5 and V is TRBV28; D unclear. From germline, CDR1 is MDHEN and CDR2 SYDVKM. Trimming stripped 6 bases from V and 7 bases from J, with 10 bases between. This CDR3 is 12 amino acids long. CDR3 coding DNA: TGTGCCAGCAGCAACTCGAACCAGCCCCAGCATTTT. Its translation is CASSNSNQPQHF.

This clone appeared once. The V call is TRBV6-6, the J call TRBJ1-2, with D tentatively TRBD1 (6 bases). In germline, CDR1 is MNHNY, CDR2 SVGAGI (reference sequence). V lost 3 bases and J lost 8, with 13 bases in between. The length of the CDR3 is 13 residues. The CDR3 DNA sequence: TGTGCCAGCAGTTATATGGGGGCGGACGGCTACACCTTC. It encodes CASSYMGADGYTF.